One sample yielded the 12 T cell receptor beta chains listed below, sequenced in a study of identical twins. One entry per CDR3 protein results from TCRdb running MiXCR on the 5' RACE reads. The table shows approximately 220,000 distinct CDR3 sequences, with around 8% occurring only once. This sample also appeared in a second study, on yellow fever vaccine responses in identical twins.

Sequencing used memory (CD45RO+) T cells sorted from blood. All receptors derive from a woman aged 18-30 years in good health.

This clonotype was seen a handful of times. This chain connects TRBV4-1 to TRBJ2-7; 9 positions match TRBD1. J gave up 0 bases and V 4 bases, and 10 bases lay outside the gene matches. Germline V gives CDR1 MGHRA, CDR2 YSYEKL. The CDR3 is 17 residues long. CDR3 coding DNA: TGCGCCAGCAGCCCCTCCGGACAGGGGTTTAGCTCCTACGAGCAGTACTTC. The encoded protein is CASSPSGQGFSSYEQYF.

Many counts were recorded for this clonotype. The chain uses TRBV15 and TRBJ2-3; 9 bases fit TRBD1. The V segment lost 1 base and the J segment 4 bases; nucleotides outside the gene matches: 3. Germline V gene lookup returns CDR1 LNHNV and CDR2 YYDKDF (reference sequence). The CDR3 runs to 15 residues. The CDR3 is CATSRVTGGPDTQYF. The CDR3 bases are TGTGCCACCAGCAGAGTGACAGGGGGTCCAGATACGCAGTATTTT. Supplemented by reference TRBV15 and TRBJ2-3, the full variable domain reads DAMVIQNPRYQVTQFGKPVTLSCSQTLNHNVMYWYQQKSSQAPKLLFHYYDKDFNNEADTPDNFQSRRPNTSFCFLDIRSPGLGDTAMYLCATSRVTGGPDTQYFGPGTRLTVL.

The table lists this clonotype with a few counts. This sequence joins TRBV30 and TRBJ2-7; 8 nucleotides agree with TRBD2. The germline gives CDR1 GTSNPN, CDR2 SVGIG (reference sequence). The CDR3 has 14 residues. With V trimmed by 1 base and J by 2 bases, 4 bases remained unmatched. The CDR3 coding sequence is TGTGCCTGGAGTGGGCGTAGCGGGACCTACGAGCAGTACTTC. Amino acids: CAWSGRSGTYEQYF.

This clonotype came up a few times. As DNA, the CDR3 is TGTGCCAGCAATAGGGAGCCCAAAAACATTCAGTACTTC. Protein: CASNREPKNIQYF. V gene TRBV27 combines with J gene TRBJ2-4, with D possibly matching TRBD2 (5 bases). Per germline, CDR1 MNHEY and CDR2 SMNVEV (reference sequence). This CDR3 has 13 residues. V lost 7 bases, J lost 2 bases, and 9 bases lay in between.

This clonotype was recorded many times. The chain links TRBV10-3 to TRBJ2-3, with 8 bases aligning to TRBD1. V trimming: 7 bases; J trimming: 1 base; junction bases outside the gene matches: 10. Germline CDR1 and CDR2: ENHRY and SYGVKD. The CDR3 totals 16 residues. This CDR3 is CAIKREGTGRTDTQYF. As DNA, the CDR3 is TGTGCCATCAAACGCGAGGGGACAGGCCGCACAGATACGCAGTATTTT.

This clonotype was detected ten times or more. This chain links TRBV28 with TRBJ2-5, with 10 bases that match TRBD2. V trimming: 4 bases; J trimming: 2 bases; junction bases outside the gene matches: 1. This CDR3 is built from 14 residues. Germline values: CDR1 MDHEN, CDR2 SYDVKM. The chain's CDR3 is CASSSLAGQETQYF. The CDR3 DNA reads TGTGCCAGCAGTTCACTAGCGGGGCAAGAGACCCAGTACTTC. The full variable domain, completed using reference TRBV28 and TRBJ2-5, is DVKVTQSSRYLVKRTGEKVFLECVQDMDHENMFWYRQDPGLGLRLIYFSYDVKMKEKGDIPEGYSVSREKKERFSLILESASTNQTSMYLCASSSLAGQETQYFGPGTRLLVL.

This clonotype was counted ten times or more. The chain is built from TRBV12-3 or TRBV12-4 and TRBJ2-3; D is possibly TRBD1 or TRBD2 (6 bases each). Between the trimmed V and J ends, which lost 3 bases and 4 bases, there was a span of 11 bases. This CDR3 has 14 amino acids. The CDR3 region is CASSLGGQPDTQYF. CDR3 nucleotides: TGTGCCAGCAGTTTGGGGGGCCAACCAGATACGCAGTATTTT.

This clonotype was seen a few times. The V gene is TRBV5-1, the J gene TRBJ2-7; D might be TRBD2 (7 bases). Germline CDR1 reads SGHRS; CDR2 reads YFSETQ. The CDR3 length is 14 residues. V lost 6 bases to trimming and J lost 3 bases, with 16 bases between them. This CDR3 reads CASTLGGGFYEQYF. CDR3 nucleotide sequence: TGCGCCAGCACCTTAGGGGGGGGGTTCTACGAGCAGTACTTC.

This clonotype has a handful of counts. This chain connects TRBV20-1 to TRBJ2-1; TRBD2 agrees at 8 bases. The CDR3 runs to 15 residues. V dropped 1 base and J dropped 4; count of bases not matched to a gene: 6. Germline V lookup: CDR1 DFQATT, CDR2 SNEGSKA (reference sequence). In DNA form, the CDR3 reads TGCAGTGCTAGAGTACGCGGGAGGAATTACAATGAGCAGTTCTTC. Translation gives CSARVRGRNYNEQFF.

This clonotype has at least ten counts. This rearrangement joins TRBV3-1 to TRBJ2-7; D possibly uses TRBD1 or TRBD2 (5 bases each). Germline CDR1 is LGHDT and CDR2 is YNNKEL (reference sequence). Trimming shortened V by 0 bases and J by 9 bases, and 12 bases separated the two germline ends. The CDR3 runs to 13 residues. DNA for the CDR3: TGTGCCAGCAGCCAAGACCCACGGGGCCGGCAGTACTTC. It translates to CASSQDPRGRQYF.

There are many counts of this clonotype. CDR3 in DNA: TGCGCCAGCAGCTTCGGGACAGGGCTAAGAGAGACCCAGTACTTC. This sequence encodes CASSFGTGLRETQYF. The J gene is TRBJ2-5, the V gene TRBV5-1; 9 bases agree with TRBD1. CDR1 and CDR2 from the germline V gene are SGHRS and YFSETQ. V lost 2 bases to trimming and J lost 4 bases; unmatched junction nucleotides: 6. The CDR3 runs 15 residues.

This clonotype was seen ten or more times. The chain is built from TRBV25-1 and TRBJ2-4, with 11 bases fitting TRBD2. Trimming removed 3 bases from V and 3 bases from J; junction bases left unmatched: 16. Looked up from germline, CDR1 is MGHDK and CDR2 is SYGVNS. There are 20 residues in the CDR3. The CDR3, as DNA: TGTGCCAGCAGTGACACCAATCCCCGGACTAGCGGGTTGGACAAAAACATTCAGTACTTC. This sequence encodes CASSDTNPRTSGLDKNIQYF.